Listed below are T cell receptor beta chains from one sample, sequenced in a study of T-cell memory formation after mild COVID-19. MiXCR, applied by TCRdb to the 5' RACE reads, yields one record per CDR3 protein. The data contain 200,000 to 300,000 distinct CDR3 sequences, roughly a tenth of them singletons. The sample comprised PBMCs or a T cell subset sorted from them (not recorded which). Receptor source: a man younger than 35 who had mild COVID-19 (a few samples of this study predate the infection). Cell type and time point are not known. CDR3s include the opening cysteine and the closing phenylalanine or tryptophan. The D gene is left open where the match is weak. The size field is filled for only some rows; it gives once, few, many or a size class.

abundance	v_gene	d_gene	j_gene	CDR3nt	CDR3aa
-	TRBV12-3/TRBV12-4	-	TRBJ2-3	TGTGCCAGCAGTCCCCCGGACCTTGGATACACAGATACGCAGTATTTT	CASSPPDLGYTDTQYF
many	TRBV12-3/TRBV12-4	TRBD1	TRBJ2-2	TGTGCCAGCAGTACCCCGGACAGGGGCACCGGGGAGCTGTTTTTT	CASSTPDRGTGELFF
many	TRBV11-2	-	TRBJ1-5	TGTGCCAGCAGCCAGGGGTACCGCGAGCCCCAGCATTTT	CASSQGYREPQHF
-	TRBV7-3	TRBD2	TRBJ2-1	TGTGCCAGCAGCCCTCGCGGGGGGAAGTACAATGAGCAGTTCTTC	CASSPRGGKYNEQFF
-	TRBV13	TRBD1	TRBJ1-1	TGTGCCAGCAGCTCGGGACAGGGCGGTAAGGCTGAAGCTTTCTTT	CASSSGQGGKAEAFF
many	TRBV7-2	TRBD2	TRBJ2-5	TGTGCCAGCAGCGCCCCGGGTAGCGGGGGGGTCGGGACCCAGTACTTC	CASSAPGSGGVGTQYF
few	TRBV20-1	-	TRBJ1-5	TGCAGTGCTAGACCAGGGAGCCTCGATCAGCCCCAGCATTTT	CSARPGSLDQPQHF
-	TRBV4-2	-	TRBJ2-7	TGTGCCAGCAGCCACGGGGACGACATCCTGGCTTCCGAGCAGTACTTC	CASSHGDDILASEQYF
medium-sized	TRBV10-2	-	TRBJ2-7	TGCGCCAGCGGGTCCCCCTACGAGCAGTACTTC	CASGSPYEQYF
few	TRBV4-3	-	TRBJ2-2	TGCGCCAGCAGCCAAGTCCCCGGGGAGCTGTTTTTT	CASSQVPGELFF
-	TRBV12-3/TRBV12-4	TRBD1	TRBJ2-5	TGTGCCAGCAGAGGGACAGGGTATTACGAGACCCAGTACTTC	CASRGTGYYETQYF
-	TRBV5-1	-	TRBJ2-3	TGCGCCAGCAGCCTACTTTACGGTGGGGGGACAGATACGCAGTATTTT	CASSLLYGGGTDTQYF
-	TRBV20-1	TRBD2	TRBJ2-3	TGCAGTGCTAGAGATACGCGGGGGGGCGAAGATACGCAGTATTTT	CSARDTRGGEDTQYF
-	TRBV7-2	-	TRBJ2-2	TGTGCCAGCAGCTCTGGGACGCCCGGGGAGCTGTTTTTT	CASSSGTPGELFF
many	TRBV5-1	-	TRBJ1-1	TGCGCCAGCAGTCCGGGGAGCCGGGTGGACACTGAAGCTTTCTTT	CASSPGSRVDTEAFF
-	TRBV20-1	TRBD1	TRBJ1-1	TGCAGTGCGCAAACAGGGGGGGACACTGAAGCTTTCTTT	CSAQTGGDTEAFF
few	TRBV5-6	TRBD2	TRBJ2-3	TGTGCCAGCAACCTCCTCGGGGGGGCTAGCCGGCGGGATACGCAGTATTTT	CASNLLGGASRRDTQYF
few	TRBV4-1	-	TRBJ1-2	TGCGCCAGCAGCCAAGCGACCGTCTTCAGTGGCTATGGCTACACCTTC	CASSQATVFSGYGYTF
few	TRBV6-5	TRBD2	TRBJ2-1	TGTGCCAGCACCTCCCAACGAACTAGCGGGTGGCACAATGAGCAGTTCTTC	CASTSQRTSGWHNEQFF
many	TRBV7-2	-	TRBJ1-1	TGTGCCAGCAGTTCTATCAGGGATACTGAAGCTTTCTTT	CASSSIRDTEAFF
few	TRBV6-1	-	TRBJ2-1	TGTGCCAGCAGTGAGTTTTTGTACAATGAGCAGTTCTTC	CASSEFLYNEQFF
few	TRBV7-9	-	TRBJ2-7	TGTGCCAGCAGCGACACTACAGATTCCTACGAGCAGTACTTC	CASSDTTDSYEQYF
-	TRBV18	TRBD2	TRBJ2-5	TGTGCCAGCTCACCATACCTAGCGGCGTACCAAGAGACCCAGTACTTC	CASSPYLAAYQETQYF
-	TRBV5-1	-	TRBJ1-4	TGCGCCAGCAGCTTACAGGGAGGGGGTGAAAAACTGTTTTTT	CASSLQGGGEKLFF
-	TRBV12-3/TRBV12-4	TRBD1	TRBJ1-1	TGTGCCAGCAGCCTCCGACAGGGGCCAACCCCCATGAACACTGAAGCTTTCTTT	CASSLRQGPTPMNTEAFF
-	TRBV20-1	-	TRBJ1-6	TGCAGTGCTAGCCGGGACACCGATTCACCCCTCCACTTT	CSASRDTDSPLHF
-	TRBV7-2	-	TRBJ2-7	TGTGCCAGCAGCTTAGTTGGGGGCGTCTACGAGCAGTACTTC	CASSLVGGVYEQYF
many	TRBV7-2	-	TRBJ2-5	TGTGCCAGCAGCTTAGCGGCGAGACCGGAGACCCAGTACTTC	CASSLAARPETQYF
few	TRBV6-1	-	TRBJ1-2	TGTGCCAGCATGCCGGGGTACCCCCGGGGCTACACCTTC	CASMPGYPRGYTF
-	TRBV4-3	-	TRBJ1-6	TGCGCCAGCAGCCAAGGTGGGGGGATAAATTCACCCCTCCACTTT	CASSQGGGINSPLHF
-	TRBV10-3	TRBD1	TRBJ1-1	TGTGCCATCAGCCCCGGACAGGGATTTTGGAGGACTGAAGCTTTCTTT	CAISPGQGFWRTEAFF
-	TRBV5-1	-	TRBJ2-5	TGCGCCAGCAGAGGACTTTTGGAAGAGACCCAGTACTTC	CASRGLLEETQYF
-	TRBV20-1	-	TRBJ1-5	TGCAGTGCCACCGGCAGGTTTCTGTACTCTAGCAATCAGCCCCAGCATTTT	CSATGRFLYSSNQPQHF
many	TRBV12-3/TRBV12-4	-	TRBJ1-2	TGTGCCAGCAGTTTAGCGCCAGTGGGTTCCTATGGCTACACCTTC	CASSLAPVGSYGYTF
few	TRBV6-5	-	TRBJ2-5	TGTGCCAGCAGTTACACGGGGGCCACTCAAGAGACCCAGTACTTC	CASSYTGATQETQYF
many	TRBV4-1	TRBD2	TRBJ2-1	TGCGCCAGCAGCCAGTCACGGGGGGGCCGCTTCAGTGAGCAGTTCTTC	CASSQSRGGRFSEQFF
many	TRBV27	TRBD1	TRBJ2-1	TGTGCCAGCAGTTGGGGACAGGGGGACCTCAATGAGCAGTTCTTC	CASSWGQGDLNEQFF
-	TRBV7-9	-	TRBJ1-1	TGTGCCAGCAGCCTCGGACGTCTTGGAGCTTTCTTT	CASSLGRLGAFF
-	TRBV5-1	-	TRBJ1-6	TGCGCCAGCAGCTTGGAACGGCCGAGCTCCTATAATTCACCCCTCCACTTT	CASSLERPSSYNSPLHF
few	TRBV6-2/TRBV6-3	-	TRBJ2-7	TGTGCCAGCAGTGGAGGGGACGAGCAGTACTTC	CASSGGDEQYF
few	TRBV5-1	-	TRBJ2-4	TGCGCCAGCAGAGGAGAGTGGGCGGGAAACATTCAGTACTTC	CASRGEWAGNIQYF
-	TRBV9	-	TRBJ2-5	TGTGCCAGCAGCGTAGGTAATAGCGGACAAGAGACCCAGTACTTC	CASSVGNSGQETQYF
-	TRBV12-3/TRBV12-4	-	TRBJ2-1	TGTGCCAGCAGCGGACTGACTTCCTACAATGAGCAGTTCTTC	CASSGLTSYNEQFF
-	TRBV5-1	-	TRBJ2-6	TGCGCCAGTGGGGGAGACTCTGGGGCCAACGTCCTGACTTTC	CASGGDSGANVLTF
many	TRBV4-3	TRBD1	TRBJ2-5	TGCGCCAGCAGCCGCGGACTCCGAGAAACGACAGGGCAAGAGACCCAGTACTTC	CASSRGLRETTGQETQYF
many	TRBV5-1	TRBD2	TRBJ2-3	TGCGCCAGCAGCTTGGCCGGGGGAGCGGGGGTTACCACAGATACGCAGTATTTT	CASSLAGGAGVTTDTQYF
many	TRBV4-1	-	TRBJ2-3	TGCGCCAGCAGGGACAGTTGGAGCACAGATACGCAGTATTTT	CASRDSWSTDTQYF
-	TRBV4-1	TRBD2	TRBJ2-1	TGCGCCAGCAGCCAAGTGGTGGCGGGGGGGCCCTATGAGCAGTTCTTC	CASSQVVAGGPYEQFF
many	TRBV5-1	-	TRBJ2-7	TGCGCCAGCAGCTTGACCGTTTCCTACGAGCAGTACTTC	CASSLTVSYEQYF